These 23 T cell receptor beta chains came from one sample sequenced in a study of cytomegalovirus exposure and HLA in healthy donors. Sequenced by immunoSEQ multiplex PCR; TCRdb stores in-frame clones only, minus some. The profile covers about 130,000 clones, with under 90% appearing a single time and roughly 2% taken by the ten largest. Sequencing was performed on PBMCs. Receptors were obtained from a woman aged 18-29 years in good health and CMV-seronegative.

This CDR3 is CASSRLGGAHTEAFF. Written as DNA, the CDR3 is TGTGCCAGCAGCCGTCTAGGGGGGGCTCACACTGAAGCTTTCTTT. The chain recombines TRBV27 with TRBJ1-1; TRBD1 might be the D (6 bases). V shed 6 bases and J shed 3 bases, with 17 bases lying between them. This CDR3 spans 15 amino acids. CDR1 and CDR2 (germline): MNHEY, SMNVEV (reference sequence).

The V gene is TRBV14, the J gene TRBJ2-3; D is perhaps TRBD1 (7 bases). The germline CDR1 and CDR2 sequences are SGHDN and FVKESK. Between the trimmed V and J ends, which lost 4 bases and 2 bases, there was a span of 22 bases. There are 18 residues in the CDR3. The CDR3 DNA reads TGTGCCAGCAGCCGAGCCTATGGGGGGACAGACTTCACAGATACGCAGTATTTT. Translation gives CASSRAYGGTDFTDTQYF.

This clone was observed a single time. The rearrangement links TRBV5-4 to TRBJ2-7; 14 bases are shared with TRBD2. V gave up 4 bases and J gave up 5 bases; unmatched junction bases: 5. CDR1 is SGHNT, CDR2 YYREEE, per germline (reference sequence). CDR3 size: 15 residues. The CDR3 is CASSPGTSGRNEQYF. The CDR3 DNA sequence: TGTGCCAGCAGCCCCGGGACTAGCGGGAGAAACGAGCAGTACTTC. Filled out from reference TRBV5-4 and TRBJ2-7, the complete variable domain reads ETGVTQSPTHLIKTRGQQVTLRCSSQSGHNTVSWYQQALGQGPQFIFQYYREEENGRGNFPPRFSGLQFPNYSSELNVNALELDDSALYLCASSPGTSGRNEQYFGPGTRLTVT.

The CDR3 spells CASSYSGRFSREQYF. CDR3 DNA: TGTGCCAGCAGTTACTCTGGTAGATTTAGCCGCGAGCAGTACTTC. The chain couples TRBV6-5 to TRBJ2-7; D is unresolved. This CDR3 has 15 residues. Germline V gives CDR1 MNHEY, CDR2 SVGAGI. V was shortened by 0 bases and J by 6 bases, with 15 bases between the two germline ends.

CDR3 sequence (DNA): TGTGCCTGGAGTGTTGGGGGAGGAGGCACAGATACGCAGTATTTT. Amino acid sequence: CAWSVGGGGTDTQYF. V is TRBV30 and J is TRBJ2-3; D is perhaps TRBD2 (6 bases). The CDR3 totals 15 residues. V was cut by 0 bases and J by 1 base, with 11 bases left in between. Per germline, CDR1 GTSNPN and CDR2 SVGIG (reference sequence).

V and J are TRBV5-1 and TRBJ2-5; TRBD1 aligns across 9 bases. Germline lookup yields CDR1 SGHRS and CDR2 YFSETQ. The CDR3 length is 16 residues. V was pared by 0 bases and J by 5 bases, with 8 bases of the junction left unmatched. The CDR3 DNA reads TGCGCCAGCAGCTTGGGAATACAGGGGGCTATGGAGACCCAGTACTTC. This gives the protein CASSLGIQGAMETQYF.

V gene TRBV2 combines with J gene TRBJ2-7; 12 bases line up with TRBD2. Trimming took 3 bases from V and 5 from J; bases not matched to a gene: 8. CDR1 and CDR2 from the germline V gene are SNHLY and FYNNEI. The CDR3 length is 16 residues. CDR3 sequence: CASSDSPGLAGHEQYF. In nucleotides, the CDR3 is TGTGCCAGCAGTGACTCTCCGGGACTAGCGGGCCACGAGCAGTACTTC. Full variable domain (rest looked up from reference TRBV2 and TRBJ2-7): EPEVTQTPSHQVTQMGQEVILRCVPISNHLYFYWYRQILGQKVEFLVSFYNNEISEKSEIFDDQFSVERPDGSNFTLKIRSTKLEDSAMYFCASSDSPGLAGHEQYFGPGTRLTVT.

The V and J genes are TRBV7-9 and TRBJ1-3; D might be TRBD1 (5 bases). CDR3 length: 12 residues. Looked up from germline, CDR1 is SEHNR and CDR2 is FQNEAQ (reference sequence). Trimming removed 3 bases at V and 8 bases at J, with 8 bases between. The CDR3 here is CASSLGGDTIYF. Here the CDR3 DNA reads TGTGCCAGCAGCTTGGGGGGGGACACCATATATTTT. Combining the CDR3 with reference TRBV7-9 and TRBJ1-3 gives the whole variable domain DTGVSQNPRHKITKRGQNVTFRCDPISEHNRLYWYRQTLGQGPEFLTYFQNEAQLEKSRLLSDRFSAERPKGSFSTLEIQRTEQGDSAMYLCASSLGGDTIYFGEGSWLTVV.

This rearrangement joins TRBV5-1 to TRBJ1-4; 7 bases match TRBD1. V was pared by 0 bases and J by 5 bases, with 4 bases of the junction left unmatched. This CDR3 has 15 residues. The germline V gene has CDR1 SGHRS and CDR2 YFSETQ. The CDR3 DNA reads TGCGCCAGCAGCTTGGAGATAGGGGGCAATGAAAAACTGTTTTTT. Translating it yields CASSLEIGGNEKLFF.

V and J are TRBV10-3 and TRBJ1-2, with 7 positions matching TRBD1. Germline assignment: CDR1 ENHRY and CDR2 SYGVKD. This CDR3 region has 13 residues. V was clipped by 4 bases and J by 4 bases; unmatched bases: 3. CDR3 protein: CAISVGQSYGYTF. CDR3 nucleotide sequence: TGTGCCATCAGTGTGGGACAGTCCTATGGCTACACCTTC.

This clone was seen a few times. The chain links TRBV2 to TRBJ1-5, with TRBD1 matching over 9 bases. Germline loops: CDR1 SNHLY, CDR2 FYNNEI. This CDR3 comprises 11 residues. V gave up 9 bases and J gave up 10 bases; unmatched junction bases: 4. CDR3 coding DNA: TGTGCCAGGGGACAGGGCGCCCCCCAGCATTTT. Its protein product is CARGQGAPQHF.

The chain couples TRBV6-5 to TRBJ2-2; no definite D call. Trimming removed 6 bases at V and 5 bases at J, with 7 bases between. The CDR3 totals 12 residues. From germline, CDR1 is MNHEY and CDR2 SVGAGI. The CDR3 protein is CASSAATGELFF. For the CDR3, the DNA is TGTGCCAGCAGCGCAGCGACCGGGGAGCTGTTTTTT.

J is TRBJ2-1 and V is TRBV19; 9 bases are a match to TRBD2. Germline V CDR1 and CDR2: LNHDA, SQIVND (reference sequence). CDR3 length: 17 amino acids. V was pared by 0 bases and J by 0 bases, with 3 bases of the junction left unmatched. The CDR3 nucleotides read TGTGCCAGTAGTATAGAAGGGCGGGAGGGCTCCTACAATGAGCAGTTCTTC. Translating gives CASSIEGREGSYNEQFF.

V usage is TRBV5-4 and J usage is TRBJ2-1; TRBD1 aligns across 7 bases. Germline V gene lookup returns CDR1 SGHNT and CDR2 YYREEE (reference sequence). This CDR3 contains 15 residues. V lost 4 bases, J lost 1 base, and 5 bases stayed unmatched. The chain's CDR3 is CASSQQGLSYNEQFF. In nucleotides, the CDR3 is TGTGCCAGCAGCCAACAGGGGCTTTCCTACAATGAGCAGTTCTTC.

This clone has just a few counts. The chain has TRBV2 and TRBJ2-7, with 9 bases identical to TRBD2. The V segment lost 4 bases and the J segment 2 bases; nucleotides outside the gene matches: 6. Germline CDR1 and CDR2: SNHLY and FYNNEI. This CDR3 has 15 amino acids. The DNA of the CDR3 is TGTGCCAGCAGTGCCGGACTAGCGAGTACCTACGAGCAGTACTTC. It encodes CASSAGLASTYEQYF.

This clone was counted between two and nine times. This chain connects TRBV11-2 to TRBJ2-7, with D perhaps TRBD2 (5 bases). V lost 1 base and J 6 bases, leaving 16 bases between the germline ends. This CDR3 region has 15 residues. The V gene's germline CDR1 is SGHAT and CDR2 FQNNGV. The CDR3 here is CASSLASVAFGEQYF. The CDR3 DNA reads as TGTGCCAGCAGCTTAGCCTCCGTAGCGTTCGGCGAGCAGTACTTC.

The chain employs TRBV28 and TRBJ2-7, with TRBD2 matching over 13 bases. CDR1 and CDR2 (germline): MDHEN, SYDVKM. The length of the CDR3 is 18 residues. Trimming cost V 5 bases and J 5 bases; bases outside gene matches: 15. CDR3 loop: CASSPPGLAGSAVDEQYF. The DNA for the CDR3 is TGTGCCAGCAGTCCGCCGGGACTAGCGGGGTCCGCCGTGGACGAGCAGTACTTC.

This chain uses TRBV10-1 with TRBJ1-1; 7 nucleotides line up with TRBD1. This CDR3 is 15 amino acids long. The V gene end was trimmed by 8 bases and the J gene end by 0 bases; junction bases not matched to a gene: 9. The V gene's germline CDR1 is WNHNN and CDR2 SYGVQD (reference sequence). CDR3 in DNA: TGCGCCAGCCAAGCGACCGGGACAGTGAACACTGAAGCTTTCTTT. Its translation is CASQATGTVNTEAFF.

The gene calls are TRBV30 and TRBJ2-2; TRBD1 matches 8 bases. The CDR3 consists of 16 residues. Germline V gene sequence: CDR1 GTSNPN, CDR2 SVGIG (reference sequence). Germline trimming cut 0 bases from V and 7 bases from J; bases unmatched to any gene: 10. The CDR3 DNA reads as TGTGCCTGGAGTGTCGCAAGGACAGGGTTAGTCGGGGAGCTGTTTTTT. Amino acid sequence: CAWSVARTGLVGELFF.

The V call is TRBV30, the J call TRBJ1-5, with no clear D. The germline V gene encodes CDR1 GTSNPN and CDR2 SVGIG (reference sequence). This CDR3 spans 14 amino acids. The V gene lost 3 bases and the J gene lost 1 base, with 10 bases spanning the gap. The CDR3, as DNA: TGTGCCTGGAGCGGAGGTATAAGCAATCAGCCCCAGCATTTT. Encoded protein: CAWSGGISNQPQHF. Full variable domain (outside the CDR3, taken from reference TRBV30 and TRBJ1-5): SQTIHQWPATLVQPVGSPLSLECTVEGTSNPNLYWYRQAAGRGLQLLFYSVGIGQISSEVPQNLSASRPQDRQFILSSKKLLLSDSGFYLCAWSGGISNQPQHFGDGTRLSIL.

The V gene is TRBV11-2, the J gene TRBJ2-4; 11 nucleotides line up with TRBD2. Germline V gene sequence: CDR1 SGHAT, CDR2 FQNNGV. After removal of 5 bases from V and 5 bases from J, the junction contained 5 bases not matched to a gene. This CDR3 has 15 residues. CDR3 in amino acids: CASSQISGRENIQYF. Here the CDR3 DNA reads TGTGCCAGCAGCCAGATTAGCGGGAGGGAAAACATTCAGTACTTC.

CDR3 nucleotides: TGCGCCAGCAGCCGCCAAGGGACTAGCGGGAACGAGCAGTACTTC. Translating gives CASSRQGTSGNEQYF. The chain combines TRBV4-1 with TRBJ2-7, with 13 positions matching TRBD2. Losses at the gene ends were 4 bases for V and 5 bases for J; bases not matched to a gene: 5. The CDR3 runs to 15 residues. Looked up from germline, CDR1 is MGHRA and CDR2 is YSYEKL.

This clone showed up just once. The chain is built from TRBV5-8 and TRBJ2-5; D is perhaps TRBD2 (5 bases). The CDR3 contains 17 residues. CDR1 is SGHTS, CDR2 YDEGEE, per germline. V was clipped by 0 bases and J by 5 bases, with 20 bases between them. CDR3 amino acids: CASSLGRQPLVAETQYF. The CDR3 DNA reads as TGTGCCAGCAGCTTGGGGAGGCAACCCCTCGTAGCCGAGACCCAGTACTTC.